Below, 2 T cell receptor beta chains from the same sample are listed, as sequenced in a study of blood T cells in healthy people across ages. PCR was performed a second time for about 7 to 12 cycles using a sample-barcoded 5' primer and a J-beta primer mix. TCRdb analysed the 5' RACE reads with MiXCR anew, one entry per CDR3 protein. The data hold some 760,000 distinct CDR3 sequences, with roughly 25% observed a single time. A further study also used this sample, focusing on T cells of mothers and their children.

Material for sequencing was blood. These receptors were obtained from a boy younger than 18 in good health.

The rearrangement links TRBV29-1 to TRBJ2-1; D is ambiguous. The V end lost 1 base, the J end lost 0 bases, and 13 bases lay between the germline ends. The CDR3 extends over 16 amino acids. Per the germline V gene, CDR1 is SQVTM and CDR2 is ANQGSEA. CDR3 sequence reads: CSVEAGGSSSYNEQFF. The CDR3 nucleotides are TGCAGCGTTGAAGCGGGTGGTAGTTCCTCCTACAATGAGCAGTTCTTC.

V and J are TRBV4-3 and TRBJ2-7; TRBD2 aligns across 11 bases. The length of the CDR3 is 15 residues. V was clipped by 1 base and J by 2 bases; unmatched bases: 1. Looked up from germline, CDR1 is LGHNA and CDR2 is YSLEER. The CDR3 loop is CASSQALAGAYEQYF. CDR3 bases: TGCGCCAGCAGCCAAGCACTAGCGGGGGCCTACGAGCAGTACTTC.